What follows is one T cell receptor (beta chain) and its context. What it binds is unknown. The sample belongs to a study of cytomegalovirus exposure and HLA in healthy donors. The PCR had 60 Vbeta and 13 Jbeta primers. Sequencing was performed with immunoSEQ multiplex PCR; in TCRdb, only in-frame clones are kept and a portion is missing. Of about 150,000 clones in the sample, 80% to 85% were seen once. Findings and limits, study-wide: The investigators catalogued some 150 TCR beta chains as cytomegalovirus-associated. HLA alleles showed associations with some 17,000 TCR beta sequences in a later analysis, at a 0.05 false discovery rate.

Sequencing was done on a sample of PBMCs. The receptor was isolated from a male donor in good health and CMV-seronegative.

This chain's CDR3 is CASSYGPYNEQFF. CDR3 coding DNA: TGTGCCAGCAGTTATGGCCCCTACAATGAGCAGTTCTTC. This sequence joins TRBV6-5 and TRBJ2-1; D remains unclear. The CDR3 is made up of 13 amino acids. The V end lost 3 bases, the J end lost 2 bases, and 5 bases lay between the germline ends. Germline CDR1 and CDR2: MNHEY and SVGAGI.